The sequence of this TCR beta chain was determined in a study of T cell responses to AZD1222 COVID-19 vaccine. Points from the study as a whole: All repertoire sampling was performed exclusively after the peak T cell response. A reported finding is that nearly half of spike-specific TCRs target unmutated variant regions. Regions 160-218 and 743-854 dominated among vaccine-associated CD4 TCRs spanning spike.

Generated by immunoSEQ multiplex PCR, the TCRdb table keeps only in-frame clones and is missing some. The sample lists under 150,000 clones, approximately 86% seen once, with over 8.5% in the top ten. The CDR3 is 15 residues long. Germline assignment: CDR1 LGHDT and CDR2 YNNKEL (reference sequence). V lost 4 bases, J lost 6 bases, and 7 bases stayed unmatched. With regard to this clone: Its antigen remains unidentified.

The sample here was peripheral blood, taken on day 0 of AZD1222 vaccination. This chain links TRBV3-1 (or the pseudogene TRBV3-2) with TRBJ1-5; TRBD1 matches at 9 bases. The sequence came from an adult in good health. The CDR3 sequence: CASSLSTGGSQPQHF. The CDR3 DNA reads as TGTGCCAGCAGCCTAAGCACAGGGGGCAGTCAGCCCCAGCATTTT.